This is a list of T cell receptor beta chains from one sample in a study of cytomegalovirus exposure and HLA in healthy donors. This table comes from immunoSEQ multiplex PCR, and its TCRdb copy is limited to in-frame clones, with some not included. The sample has 150,000 to 200,000 clones, roughly 86% seen once; the top ten hold roughly 1.5%. The source material was PBMCs. All receptors come from a woman aged 18-35 years in good health and CMV-seronegative. The conserved cysteine and the conserved F or W are not part of the CDR3 here. Fields, in order: clone size, J gene, D gene, V gene, CDR3 protein. D genes are given only for firm matches. A row's size may be missing; if present it is once, few, many or a size class.

>NA|TRBJ2-7|NA|TRBV6-5
ASSYSTTRYSYEQY
>NA|TRBJ2-7|NA|TRBV30
AWSGTEASRGSYEQY
>NA|TRBJ1-3|NA|TRBV11-2
ASRGTNRPIGNTIY
>NA|TRBJ1-5|NA|TRBV5-1
ASSQDDNQPQH
>NA|TRBJ1-1|TRBD1|TRBV6-5
ASNQQGATEAF
>NA|TRBJ1-3|NA|TRBV9
ASSPLDSSSGNTIY
>NA|TRBJ2-1|NA|TRBV7-9
ASSSQNLDSIGYNEQF
>NA|TRBJ1-4|NA|TRBV11-2
ASSLVGGRGEKLF
>NA|TRBJ2-3|TRBD2|TRBV10-3
AISDPSGGAGTDTQY
>NA|TRBJ2-1|NA|TRBV20-1
SARDTPEQF
>NA|TRBJ1-5|NA|TRBV15
ATSRDPGEYQPQH
>once|TRBJ1-2|TRBD1|TRBV7-9
ASSLGYTDRFPNYGYT
>NA|TRBJ2-3|NA|TRBV29-1
SVPPRGTDTQY
>NA|TRBJ1-4|TRBD1|TRBV5-1
ASSLGTGVEEKLF
>NA|TRBJ2-1|NA|TRBV28
ASTNYAAYNEQF
>NA|TRBJ2-1|TRBD2|TRBV29-1
SVEGVLAGARNNYNEQF
>NA|TRBJ2-5|TRBD2|TRBV4-1
ASSLLAGGLQETQY
>NA|TRBJ2-7|NA|TRBV6-1
ASLRLYEQY
>NA|TRBJ2-3|TRBD2|TRBV7-2
ASSLARGGRPSTDTQY
>NA|TRBJ2-7|NA|TRBV10-3
AISEGGTRDYEQY
>NA|TRBJ1-4|NA|TRBV4-1
ASSQATGMSNEKLF
>NA|TRBJ2-7|TRBD2|TRBV5-4
ASSYLPSGYEQY
>NA|TRBJ2-2|TRBD1|TRBV7-6
ASSLMDRGGSGELF
>NA|TRBJ2-7|TRBD1|TRBV5-1
ASSSGTAPYEQY
>NA|TRBJ2-3|TRBD2|TRBV6-4
ASSESGGLLSTDTQY
>NA|TRBJ2-5|TRBD1|TRBV7-9
ASSLRTGGIETQY
>once|TRBJ2-1|TRBD2|TRBV9
ASSSRLAGGPTSEQF
>NA|TRBJ2-2|NA|TRBV5-6
ASSFPQGTGELF
>NA|TRBJ2-7|TRBD2|TRBV10-2
ATKWVAGGDTRYEQY
>NA|TRBJ2-1|TRBD2|TRBV9
ASSVGGGSSYNEQF
>NA|TRBJ2-7|NA|TRBV6-5
ASSAGSNSEQY
>NA|TRBJ1-2|TRBD1|TRBV6-5
ASSGGQGGYYGYT
>NA|TRBJ2-7|NA|TRBV4-1
ASSHLPGDSYEQY
>NA|TRBJ2-7|TRBD2|TRBV19
ASSPGLAGDPYEQY
>once|TRBJ1-1|NA|TRBV19
ASSITGKAEAF
>NA|TRBJ1-4|NA|TRBV7-2
ASSVDQGVEKLF
>NA|TRBJ1-5|NA|TRBV18
ASSETQDQPQH
>NA|TRBJ1-3|TRBD1|TRBV5-1
ASSLVGTGGFSGNTIY
>NA|TRBJ2-1|NA|TRBV4-1
ASSQEWGENEQF
>NA|TRBJ2-3|TRBD2|TRBV2
ASSDGGRVGDTQY
>NA|TRBJ1-4|NA|TRBV5-4
ASSPQGTNEKLF
>NA|TRBJ2-7|NA|TRBV23-1
ASSQLEISTYEQY
>NA|TRBJ1-5|NA|TRBV19
ASSIPRRNQPQH
>once|TRBJ1-4|TRBD1|TRBV30
AWSGGQNNEKLF
>NA|TRBJ2-3|TRBD2|TRBV27
ASSLLAGGLGVTDTQY
>NA|TRBJ2-2|NA|TRBV6-1
ASSEANLRAGELF
>NA|TRBJ2-1|NA|TRBV5-1
ASSADYPGSWQF
>NA|TRBJ2-7|TRBD2|TRBV11-1
ASSLEQRGDVYEQY
>NA|TRBJ2-7|TRBD1|TRBV5-1
ASSLGRTGSSGEQY
>NA|TRBJ1-3|TRBD1|TRBV27
ASSLSDRESSGNTIY